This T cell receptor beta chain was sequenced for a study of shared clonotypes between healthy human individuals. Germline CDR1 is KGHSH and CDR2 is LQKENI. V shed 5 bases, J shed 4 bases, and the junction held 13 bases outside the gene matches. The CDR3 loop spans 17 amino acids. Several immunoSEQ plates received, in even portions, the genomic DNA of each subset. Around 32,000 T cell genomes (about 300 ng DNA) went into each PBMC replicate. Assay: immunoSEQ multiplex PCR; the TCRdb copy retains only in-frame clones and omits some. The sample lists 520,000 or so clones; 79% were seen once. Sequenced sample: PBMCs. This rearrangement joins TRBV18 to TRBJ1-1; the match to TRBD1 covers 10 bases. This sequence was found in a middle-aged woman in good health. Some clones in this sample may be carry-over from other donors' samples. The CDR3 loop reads CASSALPGQGKSTEAFF. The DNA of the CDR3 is TGTGCCAGCTCAGCGCTCCCGGGACAGGGGAAAAGCACTGAAGCTTTCTTT.